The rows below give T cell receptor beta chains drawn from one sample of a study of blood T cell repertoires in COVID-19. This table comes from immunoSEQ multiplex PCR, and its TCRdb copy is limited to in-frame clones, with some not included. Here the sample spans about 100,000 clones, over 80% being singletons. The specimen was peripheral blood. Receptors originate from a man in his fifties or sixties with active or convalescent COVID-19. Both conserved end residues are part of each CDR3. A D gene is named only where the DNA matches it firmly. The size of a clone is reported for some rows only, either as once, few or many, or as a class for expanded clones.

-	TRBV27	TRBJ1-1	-	TGTGCCAGCAGTTTGGGGGCGGACACTGAAGCTTTCTTT	CASSLGADTEAFF
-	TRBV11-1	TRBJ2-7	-	TGTGCCAGCAGCTTCGCGCGGGCTGGACCCTACGAGCAGTACTTC	CASSFARAGPYEQYF
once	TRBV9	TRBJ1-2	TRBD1	TGTGCCAGCACTTCCGGACAGGGGGCTTATGGCTACACCTTC	CASTSGQGAYGYTF
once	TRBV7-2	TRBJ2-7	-	TGTGCCAGCAGCTTAGAAGGAGGGCGGAGATGGTACGAGCAGTACTTC	CASSLEGGRRWYEQYF
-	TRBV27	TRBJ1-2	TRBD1	TGTGCCAGCAAATGGACAGGGGGGGATGCTAACTATGGCTACACCTTC	CASKWTGGDANYGYTF
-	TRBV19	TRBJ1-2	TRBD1	TGTGCCAGTAGTCCGGGACAGGTGCGCTATGGCTACACCTTC	CASSPGQVRYGYTF
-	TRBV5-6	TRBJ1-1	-	TGTGCCAGCAGCTTTAATGAAGCTTTCTTT	CASSFNEAFF
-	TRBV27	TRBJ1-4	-	TGTGCCAGCAGTTTTATGGGCAGCCCTTCAACTAATGAAAAACTGTTTTTT	CASSFMGSPSTNEKLFF
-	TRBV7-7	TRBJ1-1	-	TGTGCTAGCAGCCCGGGACCAGGGGCTGAAGCTTTCTTT	CASSPGPGAEAFF
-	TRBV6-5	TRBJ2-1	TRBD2	TGTGCCAGCAGTTTCCCCGGGACTAGCGGGAGAGATGAGCAGTTCTTC	CASSFPGTSGRDEQFF
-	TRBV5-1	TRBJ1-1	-	TGCGCCAGCAGCTTGTACAGTTTGAACACTGAAGCTTTCTTT	CASSLYSLNTEAFF
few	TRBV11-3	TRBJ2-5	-	TGTGCCAGCAGCTTAGAGCAGTACCAAGAGACCCAGTACTTC	CASSLEQYQETQYF
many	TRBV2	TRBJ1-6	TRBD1	TGTGCCAGCAGGGCCGACAGGGGAGGTTCACCCCTCCACTTT	CASRADRGGSPLHF
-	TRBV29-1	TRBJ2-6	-	TGCAGCGTTGGGGGTGGCGGGCCTGGGGCCAACGTCCTGACTTTC	CSVGGGGPGANVLTF
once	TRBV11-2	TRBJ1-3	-	TGTGCCAGCAGCTACGGGGGGTGGGGAAACACCATATATTTT	CASSYGGWGNTIYF
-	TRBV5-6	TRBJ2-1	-	TGTGCCAGCAGCTTGGGGCTCCGTAATGAGCAGTTCTTC	CASSLGLRNEQFF
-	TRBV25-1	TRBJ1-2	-	TGTGCCAGCAGTGCTCGCAGGGGTGGCTACACCTTC	CASSARRGGYTF
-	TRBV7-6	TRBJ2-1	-	TGTGCCAGCAGCTTTACCGGGACTGGGAATGAGCAGTTCTTC	CASSFTGTGNEQFF
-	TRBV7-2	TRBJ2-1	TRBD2	TGTGCCAGCAGCTTAGGTAGCGGGATGGTCAATGAGCAGTTCTTC	CASSLGSGMVNEQFF
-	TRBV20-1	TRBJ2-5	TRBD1	TGCAGGGCAGGGGGCGGCGAGACCCAGTACTTC	CRAGGGETQYF
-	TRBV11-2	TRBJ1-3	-	TGTGCCAGCAGCTTAGATCGGGTGGGAAACACCATATATTTT	CASSLDRVGNTIYF
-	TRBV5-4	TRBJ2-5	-	TGTGCCAGCAGTGTCGTCGGTCGAGGGCGGGAGACCCAGTACTTC	CASSVVGRGRETQYF
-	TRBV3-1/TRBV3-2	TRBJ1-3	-	TGTGCCAGCAGCCAAGAGGGGCCGGGTGGAAACACCATATATTTT	CASSQEGPGGNTIYF
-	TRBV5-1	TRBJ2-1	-	TGCGCCAGCAGCTCGACGGACTTCTTTGGCAATGAGCAGTTCTTC	CASSSTDFFGNEQFF
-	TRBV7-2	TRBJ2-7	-	TGTGCCAGCAGCTTATGGACTACCACCTACGAGCAGTACTTC	CASSLWTTTYEQYF
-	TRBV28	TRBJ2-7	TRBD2	TGTGCCAGCAGTTTCCAAGCGGGAGGGCCGGGCGAGCAGTACTTC	CASSFQAGGPGEQYF
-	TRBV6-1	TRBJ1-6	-	TGTGCCAGCAGTGAAGTCGGGGAGTCACCCCTCCACTTT	CASSEVGESPLHF
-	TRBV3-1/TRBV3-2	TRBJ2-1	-	TGTGCCAGCACTATACAAGGGGATGAGCAGTTCTTC	CASTIQGDEQFF
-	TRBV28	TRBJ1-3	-	TGTGCCAGCAGGCCTTATTTGGGGGGGCGGTCTGGAAACACCATATATTTT	CASRPYLGGRSGNTIYF
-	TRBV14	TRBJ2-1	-	TGTGCCAGCAGCCCCTACACTAGCAATGAGCAGTTCTTC	CASSPYTSNEQFF
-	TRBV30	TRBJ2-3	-	TGTGCCTGGAGGCTCACCGGGACAGATACGCAGTATTTT	CAWRLTGTDTQYF
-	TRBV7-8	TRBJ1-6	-	TGTGCCAGCAGCTTAGGGCCCCTCCTCAATTCACCCCTCCACTTT	CASSLGPLLNSPLHF
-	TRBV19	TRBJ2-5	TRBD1	TGTGCCAGCGGGTCCCGGGACAGGGGGCGCGCCCAGTACTTC	CASGSRDRGRAQYF
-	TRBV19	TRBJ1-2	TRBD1	TGTGCCAGTAGAACCGGGACAGGGGGCTCCTATGGCTACACCTTC	CASRTGTGGSYGYTF
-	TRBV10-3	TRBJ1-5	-	TGTGCCACGCAATCTCCGGAGGGCAATCAGCCCCAGCATTTT	CATQSPEGNQPQHF
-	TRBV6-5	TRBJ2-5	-	TGTGCCAGCAAAAAAAAGGGGGTTACCCAAGAGACCCAGTACTTC	CASKKKGVTQETQYF
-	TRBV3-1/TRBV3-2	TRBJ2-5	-	TGTGCCAGCAGCCAGGACTACTTAGATGAGGTCCCCCAGTACTTC	CASSQDYLDEVPQYF
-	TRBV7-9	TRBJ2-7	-	TGTGCCAGCACCACAAACTGGGGGGTGGAATCCTACGAGCAGTACTTC	CASTTNWGVESYEQYF
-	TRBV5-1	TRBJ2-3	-	TGCGCCAGCAGTCTAGGATCAGATACGCAGTATTTT	CASSLGSDTQYF
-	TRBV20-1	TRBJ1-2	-	TGCAGTGCTAGAGATAACAGGGACACCTTC	CSARDNRDTF
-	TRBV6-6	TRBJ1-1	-	TGTGCCAGCAGTTACCCTGGACAGTTCATGAACACTGAAGCTTTCTTT	CASSYPGQFMNTEAFF
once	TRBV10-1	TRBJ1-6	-	TGCGCCAGCAGTCAGGAAATAAATTCACCCCTCCACTTT	CASSQEINSPLHF
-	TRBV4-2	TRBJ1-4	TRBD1	TGTGCCAGCAGCCAAGGGACAGGGGGCGGTGAAAAACTGTTTTTT	CASSQGTGGGEKLFF
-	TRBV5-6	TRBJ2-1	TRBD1	TGTGCCAGCAGCTGGGACAGGGGGCCTCGGCATGAGCAGTTCTTC	CASSWDRGPRHEQFF
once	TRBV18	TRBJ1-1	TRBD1	TGTGCCAGCTCACCGTCGGGACAGGAGAACACTGAAGCTTTCTTT	CASSPSGQENTEAFF
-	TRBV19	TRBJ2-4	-	TGTGCCAGTAGTATAGCGTACAGAAAAAACATTCAGTACTTC	CASSIAYRKNIQYF
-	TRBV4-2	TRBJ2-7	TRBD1	TGTGCCAGCAGCCACGCCGGGACAGCAGCCTACGAGCAGTACTTC	CASSHAGTAAYEQYF
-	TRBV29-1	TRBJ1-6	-	TGCAGCGTCGACAGGTTATTGAATTCACCCCTCCACTTT	CSVDRLLNSPLHF
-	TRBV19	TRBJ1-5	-	TGTGCCGTAGGGGGATCGGTGGGCCAGCCCCAGCATTTT	CAVGGSVGQPQHF
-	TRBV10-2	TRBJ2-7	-	TGCGCCAGCAGAGACCCTCCCCGGGACTCCTACGAGCAGTACTTC	CASRDPPRDSYEQYF
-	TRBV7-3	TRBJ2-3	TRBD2	TGTGCCAGCAGCCCTCGGGGGGACACAGATACGCAGTATTTT	CASSPRGDTDTQYF
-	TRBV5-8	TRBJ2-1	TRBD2	TGTGCCAGCAGCTCGACTAGCGGGAGGGAGGGTGAGCAGTTCTTC	CASSSTSGREGEQFF
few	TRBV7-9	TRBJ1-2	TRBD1	TGTGCCAGCAGCTCGACAGGGGGCGACTATGGCTACACCTTC	CASSSTGGDYGYTF
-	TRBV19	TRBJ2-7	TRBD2	TGTGCCAGTAGTACCACGGGACTAGCGGGAGGCGCGAGCTCCTACGAGCAGTACTTC	CASSTTGLAGGASSYEQYF
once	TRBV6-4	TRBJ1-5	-	TGTGCCAGCAGTGAGGAGGCTTATAGCAATCAGCCCCAGCATTTT	CASSEEAYSNQPQHF
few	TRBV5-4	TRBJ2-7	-	TGTGCCAGCAGCTTGGAGGCGGGGGCGCGCGAGCAGTACTTC	CASSLEAGAREQYF
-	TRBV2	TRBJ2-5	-	TGTGCCAGCAGTGCCGGGACACTACCCCAAGAGACCCAGTACTTC	CASSAGTLPQETQYF
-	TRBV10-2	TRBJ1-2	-	TGCGCCAGCAGCGTGACAGGCTATGGCTACACCTTC	CASSVTGYGYTF
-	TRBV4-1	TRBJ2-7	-	TGCGCCAGCAGCCAAACGGGCGGGATCTACGAGCAGTACTTC	CASSQTGGIYEQYF
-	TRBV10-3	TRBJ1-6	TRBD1	TGTGCCATCAGTGAAGATGGGACAGGGGGCTTTTCACCCCTCCACTTT	CAISEDGTGGFSPLHF